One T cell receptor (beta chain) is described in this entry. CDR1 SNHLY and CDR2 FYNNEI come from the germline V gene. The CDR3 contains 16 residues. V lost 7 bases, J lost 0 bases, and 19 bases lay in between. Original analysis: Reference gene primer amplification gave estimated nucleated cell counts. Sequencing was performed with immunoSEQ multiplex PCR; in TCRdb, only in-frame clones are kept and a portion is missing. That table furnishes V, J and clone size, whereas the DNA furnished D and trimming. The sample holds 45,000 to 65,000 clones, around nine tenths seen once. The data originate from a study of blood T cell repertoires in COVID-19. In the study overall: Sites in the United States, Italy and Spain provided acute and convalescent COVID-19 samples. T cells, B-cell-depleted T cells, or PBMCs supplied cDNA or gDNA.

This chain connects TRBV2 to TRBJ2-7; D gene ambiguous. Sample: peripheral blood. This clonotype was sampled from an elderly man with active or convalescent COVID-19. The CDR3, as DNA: TGTGCCAGCATTAAGTCTATTCCCCTAGACTCCTACGAGCAGTACTTC. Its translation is CASIKSIPLDSYEQYF.